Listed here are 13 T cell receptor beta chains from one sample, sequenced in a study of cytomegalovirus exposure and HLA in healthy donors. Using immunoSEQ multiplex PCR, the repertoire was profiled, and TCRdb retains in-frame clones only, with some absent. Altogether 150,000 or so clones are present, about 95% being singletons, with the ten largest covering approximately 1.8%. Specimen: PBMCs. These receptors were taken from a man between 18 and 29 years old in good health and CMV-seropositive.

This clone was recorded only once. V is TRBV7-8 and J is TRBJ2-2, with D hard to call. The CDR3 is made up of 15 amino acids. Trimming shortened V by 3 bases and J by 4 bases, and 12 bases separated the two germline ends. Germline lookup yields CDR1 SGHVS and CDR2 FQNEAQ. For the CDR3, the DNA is TGTGCCAGCAGCTTCCTTGCGGAGATCACCGGGGAGCTGTTTTTT. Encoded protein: CASSFLAEITGELFF.

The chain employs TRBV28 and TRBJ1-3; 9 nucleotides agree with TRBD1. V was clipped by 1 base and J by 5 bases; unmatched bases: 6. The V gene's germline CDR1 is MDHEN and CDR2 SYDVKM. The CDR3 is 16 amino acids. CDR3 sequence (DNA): TGTGCCAGCAGTTTATCGTACAGGGGGCTTAGAAACACCATATATTTT. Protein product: CASSLSYRGLRNTIYF.

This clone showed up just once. The CDR3 loop is CASIPLPGSYEQYF. CDR3 in DNA: TGCGCCAGCATCCCACTTCCTGGTTCCTACGAGCAGTACTTC. The rearrangement uses TRBV5-1 and TRBJ2-7; D remains ambiguous. This CDR3 comprises 14 residues. Per germline, CDR1 SGHRS and CDR2 YFSETQ. The germline V and J ends were trimmed by 6 bases and 1 base, with 14 bases remaining between them.

The CDR3, as DNA: TGCGCCAGCAGCCCCGGACAGCAAGAGACCCAGTACTTC. It translates to CASSPGQQETQYF. This sequence joins TRBV5-1 and TRBJ2-5, with D possibly being TRBD1 (6 bases). Germline CDR1 reads SGHRS; CDR2 reads YFSETQ. The V gene lost 4 bases and the J gene lost 2 bases, with 9 bases spanning the gap. This CDR3 region has 13 residues.

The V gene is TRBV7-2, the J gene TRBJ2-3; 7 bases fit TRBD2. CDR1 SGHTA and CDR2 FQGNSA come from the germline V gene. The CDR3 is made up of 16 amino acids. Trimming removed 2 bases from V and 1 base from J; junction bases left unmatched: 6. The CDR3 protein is CASSLIQRGRTDTQYF. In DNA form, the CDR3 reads TGTGCCAGCAGCTTAATACAGCGGGGACGCACAGATACGCAGTATTTT.

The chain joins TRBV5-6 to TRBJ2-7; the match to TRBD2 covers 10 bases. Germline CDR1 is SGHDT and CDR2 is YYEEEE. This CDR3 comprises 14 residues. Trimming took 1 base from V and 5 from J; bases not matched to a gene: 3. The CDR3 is CASSLWLAGDEQYF. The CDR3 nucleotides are TGTGCCAGCAGCTTGTGGCTAGCGGGAGACGAGCAGTACTTC.

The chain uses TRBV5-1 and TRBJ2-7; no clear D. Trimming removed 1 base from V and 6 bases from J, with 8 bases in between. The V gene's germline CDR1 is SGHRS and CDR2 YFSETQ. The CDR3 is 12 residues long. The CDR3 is CASSLKSTEQYF. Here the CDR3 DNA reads TGCGCCAGCAGCTTGAAGAGCACCGAGCAGTACTTC.

The CDR3, as DNA: TGTGCCACCAGCAGAGGATGGGGGGACAGGGGCTACAATGAGCAGTTCTTC. Protein product: CATSRGWGDRGYNEQFF. The chain carries TRBV15 and TRBJ2-1, with 10 positions matching TRBD1. Germline CDR1 and CDR2: LNHNV and YYDKDF (reference sequence). The CDR3 spans 17 residues. V trimming: 1 base; J trimming: 3 bases; junction bases outside the gene matches: 6.

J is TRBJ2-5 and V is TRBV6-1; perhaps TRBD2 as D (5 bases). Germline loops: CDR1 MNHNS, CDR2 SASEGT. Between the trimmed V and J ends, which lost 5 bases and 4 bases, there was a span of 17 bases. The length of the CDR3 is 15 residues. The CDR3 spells CASSPGRGFLETQYF. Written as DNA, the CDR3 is TGTGCCAGCAGTCCCGGACGAGGGTTTTTAGAGACCCAGTACTTC.

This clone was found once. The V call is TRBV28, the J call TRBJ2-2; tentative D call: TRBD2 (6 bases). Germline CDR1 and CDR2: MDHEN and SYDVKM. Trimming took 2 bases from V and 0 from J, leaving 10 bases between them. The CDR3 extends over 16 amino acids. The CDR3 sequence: CASSLGSGPNTGELFF. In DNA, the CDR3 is TGTGCCAGCAGTTTAGGAAGCGGGCCGAACACCGGGGAGCTGTTTTTT.

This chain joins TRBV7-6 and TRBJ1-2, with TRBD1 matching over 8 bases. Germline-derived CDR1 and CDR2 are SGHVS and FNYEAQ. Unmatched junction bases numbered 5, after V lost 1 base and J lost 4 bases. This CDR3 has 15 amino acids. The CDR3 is CASSLGGQDIYGYTF. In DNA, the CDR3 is TGTGCCAGCAGCTTAGGGGGACAGGACATCTATGGCTACACCTTC.

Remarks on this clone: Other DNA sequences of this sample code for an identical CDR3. The CDR3 sequence is CASSLGGTSGTDTQYF. For the CDR3, the DNA is TGCGCCAGCAGCTTGGGTGGGACTAGCGGCACAGATACGCAGTATTTT. The rearrangement joins TRBV5-1 to TRBJ2-3, with TRBD2 matching 10 bases. Trimming took 0 bases from V and 1 from J; bases not matched to a gene: 2. The CDR3 runs to 16 residues. The germline gives CDR1 SGHRS, CDR2 YFSETQ.

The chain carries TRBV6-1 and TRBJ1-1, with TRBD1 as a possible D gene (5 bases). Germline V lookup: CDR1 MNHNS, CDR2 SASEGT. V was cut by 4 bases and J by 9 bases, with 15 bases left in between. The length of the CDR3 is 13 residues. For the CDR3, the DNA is TGTGCCAGCAGTGTCTTGACGGGGGAGAAAGCTTTCTTT. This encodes CASSVLTGEKAFF.